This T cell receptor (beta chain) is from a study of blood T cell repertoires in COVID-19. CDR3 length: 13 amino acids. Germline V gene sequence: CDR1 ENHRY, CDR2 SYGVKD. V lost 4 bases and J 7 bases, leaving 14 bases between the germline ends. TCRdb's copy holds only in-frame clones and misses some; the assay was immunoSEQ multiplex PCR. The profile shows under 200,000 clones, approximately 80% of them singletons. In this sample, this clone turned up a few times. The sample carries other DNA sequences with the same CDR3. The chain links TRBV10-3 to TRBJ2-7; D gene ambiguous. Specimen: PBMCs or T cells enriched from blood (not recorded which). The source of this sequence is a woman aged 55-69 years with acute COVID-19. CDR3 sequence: CAISVGGAGEQYF. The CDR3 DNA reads TGTGCCATCAGTGTTGGCGGCGCCGGAGAGCAGTACTTC.